The rows below give T cell receptor beta chains drawn from one sample of a study of brain T cells in children with intractable seizures. The assay was immunoSEQ multiplex PCR, and TCRdb's table has in-frame clones only and misses some. The sample carries about 76,000 clones, just over 90% recorded once. The source material was peripheral blood, sampled at surgery. These receptors were taken from a boy less than two years old with tuberous sclerosis and intractable seizures. Both conserved end residues are part of each CDR3. A D gene is named only where the DNA matches it firmly. A clone size is listed for some rows: how often the clone was seen (once, few, many), or a class if it is expanded.

J gene,clone size,V gene,D gene,CDR3 protein,CDR3 DNA
TRBJ2-1,-,TRBV5-8,TRBD2,CASSRPYGTSGGVTYNEQFF,TGTGCCAGCAGCAGACCCTATGGGACTAGCGGGGGGGTAACCTACAATGAGCAGTTCTTC
TRBJ2-7,-,TRBV29-1,-,CSVEGESYEQYF,TGCAGCGTTGAAGGGGAAAGCTACGAGCAGTACTTC
TRBJ2-3,-,TRBV7-9,-,CASSRMGQTRIYSTDTQYF,TGTGCCAGCAGCCGGATGGGGCAGACTCGAATCTATAGCACAGATACGCAGTATTTT
TRBJ2-1,once,TRBV27,-,CASKPRDASSYNEQFF,TGTGCCAGCAAGCCGCGGGACGCGAGCTCCTACAATGAGCAGTTCTTC
TRBJ2-7,once,TRBV5-6,TRBD2,CASSWRLAGDYEQYF,TGTGCCAGCAGCTGGCGACTAGCGGGAGACTACGAGCAGTACTTC
TRBJ1-2,-,TRBV30,TRBD1,CAWMGLAGGANYGYTF,TGTGCCTGGATGGGCCTAGCAGGGGGCGCGAACTATGGCTACACCTTC
TRBJ2-7,-,TRBV5-1,TRBD2,CASSWTSGTVYEQYF,TGCGCCAGCAGCTGGACTAGCGGGACCGTCTACGAGCAGTACTTC
TRBJ2-7,-,TRBV11-1,TRBD1,CASSRGRGPYEQYF,TGTGCCAGCAGCCGGGGCAGGGGGCCCTACGAGCAGTACTTC
TRBJ2-7,-,TRBV4-1,-,CASSQEGRTAYEQYF,TGCGCCAGCAGCCAAGAAGGTAGAACAGCCTACGAGCAGTACTTC
TRBJ2-1,-,TRBV7-3,-,CASSLRQGLYNEQFF,TGTGCCAGCAGCTTAAGGCAGGGGCTGTACAATGAGCAGTTCTTC
TRBJ1-2,-,TRBV30,-,CASEYPGGLTRRYTF,TGTGCGTCCGAGTATCCCGGGGGGCTAACACGAAGGTACACCTTC